This T cell receptor (beta chain) was obtained from a study of blood T cells in healthy people across ages. As for this clonotype: The target antigen is unknown.

Study-wide findings and caveats: CMV infection status of these donors was not known. PBMC samples, being unsorted, prevented any conclusive comparison of naive and antigen-experienced cells. Both higher diversity and more naive CD4+ cells marked long-lived donors when set against aged donors.

The authors drew around 11 milliliters of peripheral blood from each donor. CDR3 length: 15 residues. V was shortened by 2 bases and J by 1 base, with 10 bases between the two germline ends. CDR1 is SGHTA and CDR2 is FQGNSA in the germline V gene. Together with a sample-barcoded 5' primer, a J-beta primer mix was included in a second PCR lasting about 6 to 12 cycles. TCRdb redid the calling of the 5' RACE reads with MiXCR, one entry per CDR3 protein. Counted here are 700,000 to 850,000 distinct CDR3 sequences, roughly 35% occurring once; the ten biggest clones make up approximately 12%. Specimen: blood. The gene calls are TRBV7-2 and TRBJ2-3; D unclear. The receptor's source is a man aged 18 to 35 in good health. The CDR3 is CASSLQEIGTDTQYF. The CDR3 coding sequence is TGTGCCAGCAGCTTACAAGAGATAGGCACAGATACGCAGTATTTT.